This entry lists 5 T cell receptor beta chains sequenced from one sample in a study of CD8 T cells in Susac syndrome (dated by TCRdb to between 2018 and 2020). Libraries were prepared through the immunoSEQ multiplex PCR assay. RNA was extracted using the RNeasy kit, and about 0.5 to 1 microgram was reverse transcribed with random hexamers. TCRdb ran its own pipeline on the public reads, namely fastp trimming at Q25 and MiXCR clone calling, and kept in-frame beta chains. Entries that share a CDR3 protein sequence are merged under the most common genes and DNA. The sample table holds fewer than 200,000 distinct CDR3 sequences, of which approximately 94% were seen once. In total, the top ten clones hold over 0.095% of the sample. The sample consisted of CD4+ T cells from PBMCs. All receptors derive from a human donor with Susac syndrome.

The chain combines TRBV5-1 with TRBJ2-7; 8 bases map to TRBD1. J gave up 0 bases and V 0 bases, and 5 bases lay outside the gene matches. This CDR3 contains 16 residues. Germline V gene data show CDR1 as SGHRS and CDR2 as YFSETQ. CDR3 loop: CASSLVSGGASYEQYF. The CDR3 nucleotides are TGCGCCAGCAGCTTGGTGTCAGGGGGCGCCTCCTACGAGCAGTACTTC. Based on the CDR3 plus reference TRBV5-1 and TRBJ2-7, the full variable domain is KAGVTQTPRYLIKTRGQQVTLSCSPISGHRSVSWYQQTPGQGLQFLFEYFSETQRNKGNFPGRFSGRQFSNSRSEMNVSTLELGDSALYLCASSLVSGGASYEQYFGPGTRLTVT.

The rearrangement uses TRBV11-2 and TRBJ2-7; D unclear. There are 16 residues in the CDR3. Trimming took 7 bases from V and 0 from J, leaving 19 bases between them. CDR1 is SGHAT and CDR2 is FQNNGV in the germline V gene. For the CDR3, the DNA is TGTGCCAGCACCTTGGTTTCCGGTATCTCCTCCTACGAGCAGTACTTC. Amino acids: CASTLVSGISSYEQYF.

This clonotype was recorded once. The genes are TRBV1 and TRBJ1-2; the D call in the table, TRBD1, was not verified against the DNA. TRBV1 is termed a pseudogene. The CDR3 consists of 15 residues. This CDR3 is CTSSQKGAANYGYTF. CDR3 bases: TGCACCAGCAGCCAAAAGGGGGCGGCTAACTATGGCTACACCTTC.

This clonotype showed up just a few times. The chain carries TRBV7-3 and TRBJ2-3; a weak D match, TRBD1 (5 bases). The CDR3 is 13 residues long. CDR1 is SGHTA and CDR2 is FQGTGA in the germline V gene. V dropped 1 base and J dropped 5 bases, with 7 bases sitting between them. CDR3 nucleotide sequence: TGTGCCAGCAGCTTAAATAGGGGAGATACGCAGTATTTT. Its protein product is CASSLNRGDTQYF.

This clonotype was observed a single time. This rearrangement joins TRBV12-3 or TRBV12-4 to TRBJ1-2; 7 bases align to TRBD1. V shed 4 bases, J shed 6 bases, and the junction held 17 bases outside the gene matches. CDR3 length: 17 residues. CDR3 DNA sequence: TGTGCCAGCAGTTACAGGACAGGCGTCATGAGTGGGGATGGCTACACCTTC. Residues: CASSYRTGVMSGDGYTF.